This TCR beta chain was found in a study of blood T cell repertoires in COVID-19. About the study: PBMCs, B-cell-depleted T cells, or T cells were the source of the cDNA or gDNA that made up the material.

In the authors' methods: Amplification of reference gene primers provided the estimated nucleated cell counts. The repertoire was sequenced with immunoSEQ multiplex PCR; TCRdb's copy has only in-frame clones and lacks some. The DNA gave D and trimming, while V, J and clone size come from that table. The sample contains 150,000 to 170,000 clones, 70% to 85% of which appear only once. Germline assignment: CDR1 MNHNY and CDR2 SVGAGI (reference sequence). The V gene lost 5 bases and the J gene lost 4 bases, with 18 bases spanning the gap. CDR3 length: 16 residues. Sequencing input: peripheral blood. The source is a woman in her sixties or seventies with acute or convalescent COVID-19. The chain has TRBV6-6 and TRBJ2-1; tentative D call: TRBD2 (7 bases). This CDR3 reads CASSKGGGRKYNEQFF. The DNA for the CDR3 is TGTGCCAGCAGTAAGGGGGGGGGCAGAAAATACAATGAGCAGTTCTTC.